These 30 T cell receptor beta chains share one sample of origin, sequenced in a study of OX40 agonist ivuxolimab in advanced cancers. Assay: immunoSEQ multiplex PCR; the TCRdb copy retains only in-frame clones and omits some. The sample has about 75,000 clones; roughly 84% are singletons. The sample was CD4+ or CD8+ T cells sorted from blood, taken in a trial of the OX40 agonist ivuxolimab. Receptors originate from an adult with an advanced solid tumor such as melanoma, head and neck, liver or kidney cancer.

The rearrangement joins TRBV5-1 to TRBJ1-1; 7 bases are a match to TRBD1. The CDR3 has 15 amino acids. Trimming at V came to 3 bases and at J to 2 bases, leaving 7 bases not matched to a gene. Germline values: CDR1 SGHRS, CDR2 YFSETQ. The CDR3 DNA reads TGCGCCAGCAGCTCGGGGACAGCTATTAACACTGAAGCTTTCTTT. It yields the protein CASSSGTAINTEAFF.

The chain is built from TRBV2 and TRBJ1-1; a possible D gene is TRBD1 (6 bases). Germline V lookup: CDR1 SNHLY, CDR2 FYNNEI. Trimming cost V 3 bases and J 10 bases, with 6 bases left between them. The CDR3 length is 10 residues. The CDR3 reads CASSDRGAFF. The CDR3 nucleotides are TGTGCCAGCAGTGACAGGGGAGCTTTCTTT.

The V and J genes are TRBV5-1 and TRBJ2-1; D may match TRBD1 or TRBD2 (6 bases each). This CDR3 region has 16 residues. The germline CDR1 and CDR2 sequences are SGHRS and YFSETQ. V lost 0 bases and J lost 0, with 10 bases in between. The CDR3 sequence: CASSLGGGSSYNEQFF. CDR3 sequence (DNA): TGCGCCAGCAGCTTGGGAGGGGGGAGCTCCTACAATGAGCAGTTCTTC. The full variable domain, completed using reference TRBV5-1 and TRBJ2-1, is KAGVTQTPRYLIKTRGQQVTLSCSPISGHRSVSWYQQTPGQGLQFLFEYFSETQRNKGNFPGRFSGRQFSNSRSEMNVSTLELGDSALYLCASSLGGGSSYNEQFFGPGTRLTVL.

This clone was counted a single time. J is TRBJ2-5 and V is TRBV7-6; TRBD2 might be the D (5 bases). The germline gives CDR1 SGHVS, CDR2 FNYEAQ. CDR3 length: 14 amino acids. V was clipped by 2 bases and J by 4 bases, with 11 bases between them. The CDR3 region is CASSLLGVGETQYF. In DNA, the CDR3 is TGTGCCAGCAGCTTACTGGGAGTGGGAGAGACCCAGTACTTC.

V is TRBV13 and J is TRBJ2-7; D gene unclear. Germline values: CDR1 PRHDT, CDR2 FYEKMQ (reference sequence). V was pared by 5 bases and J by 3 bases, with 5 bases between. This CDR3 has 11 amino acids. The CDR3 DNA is TGTGCCAGCAGCCATCTCTACGAGCAGTACTTC. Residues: CASSHLYEQYF.

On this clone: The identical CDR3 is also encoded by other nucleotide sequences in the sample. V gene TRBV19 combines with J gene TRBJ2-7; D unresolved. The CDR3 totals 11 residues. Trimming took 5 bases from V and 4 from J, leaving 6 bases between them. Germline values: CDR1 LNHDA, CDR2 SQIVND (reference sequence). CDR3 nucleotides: TGTGCCAGTAGTTCGGAGTACGAGCAGTACTTC. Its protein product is CASSSEYEQYF.

The DNA for the CDR3 is TGTGCCAGCTCACGGCCCATTACAGGAGGGCCTAATGAGCAGTTCTTC. Its translation: CASSRPITGGPNEQFF. The chain joins TRBV18 to TRBJ2-1; D perhaps matches TRBD2 (6 bases). The CDR3 is 16 amino acids. The V end was cut by 4 bases, the J end by 7 bases, with 20 bases between. Germline V CDR1 and CDR2: KGHSH, LQKENI.

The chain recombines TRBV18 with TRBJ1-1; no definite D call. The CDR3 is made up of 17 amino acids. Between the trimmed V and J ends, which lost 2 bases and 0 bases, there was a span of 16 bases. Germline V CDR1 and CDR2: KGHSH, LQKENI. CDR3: CASSPNNPRALNTEAFF. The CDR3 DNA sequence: TGTGCCAGCTCACCAAACAATCCACGTGCCCTGAACACTGAAGCTTTCTTT.

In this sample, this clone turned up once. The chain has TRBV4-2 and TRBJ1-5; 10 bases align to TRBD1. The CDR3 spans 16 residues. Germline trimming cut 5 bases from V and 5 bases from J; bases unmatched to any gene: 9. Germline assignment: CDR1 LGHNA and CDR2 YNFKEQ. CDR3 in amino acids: CASSFFGQGVDQPQHF. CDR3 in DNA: TGTGCCAGCAGCTTTTTCGGACAGGGGGTGGATCAGCCCCAGCATTTT.

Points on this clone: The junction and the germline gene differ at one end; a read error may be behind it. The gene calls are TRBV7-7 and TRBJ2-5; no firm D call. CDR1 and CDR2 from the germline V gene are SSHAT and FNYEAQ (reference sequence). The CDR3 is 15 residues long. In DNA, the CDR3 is TGTGCTAGCAGAGTTAGTTGTTGGGGTTCTGCGACCCAGTACTTC. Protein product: CASRVSCWGSATQYF.

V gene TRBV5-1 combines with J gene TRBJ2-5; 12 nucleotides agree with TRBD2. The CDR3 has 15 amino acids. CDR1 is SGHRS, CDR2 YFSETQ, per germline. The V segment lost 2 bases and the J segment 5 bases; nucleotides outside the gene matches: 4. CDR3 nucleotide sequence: TGCGCCAGCAGCTTCGGGGGGACTAGCGGGGAGACCCAGTACTTC. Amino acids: CASSFGGTSGETQYF.

DNA of the CDR3: TGCAGCGTTGAACGTTTCGGGGAGAGCAATCAGCCCCAGCATTTT. It is translated as CSVERFGESNQPQHF. The gene calls are TRBV29-1 and TRBJ1-5; D is unclear. The CDR3 is made up of 15 amino acids. Trimming shortened V by 2 bases and J by 1 base, and 12 bases separated the two germline ends. Germline CDR1 and CDR2: SQVTM and ANQGSEA.

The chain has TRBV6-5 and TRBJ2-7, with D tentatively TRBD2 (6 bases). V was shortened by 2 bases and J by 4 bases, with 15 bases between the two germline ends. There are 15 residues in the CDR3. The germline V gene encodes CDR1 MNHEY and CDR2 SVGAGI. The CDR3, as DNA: TGTGCCAGCAGTTACGTCCTCGGGAGCGGATACGAGCAGTACTTC. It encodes CASSYVLGSGYEQYF.

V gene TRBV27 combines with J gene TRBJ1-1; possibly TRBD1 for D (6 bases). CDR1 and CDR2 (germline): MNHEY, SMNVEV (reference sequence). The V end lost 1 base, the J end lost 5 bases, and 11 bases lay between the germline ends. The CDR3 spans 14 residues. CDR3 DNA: TGTGCCAGCAGTTTATACAGGGAGGCGACTGAAGCTTTCTTT. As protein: CASSLYREATEAFF.

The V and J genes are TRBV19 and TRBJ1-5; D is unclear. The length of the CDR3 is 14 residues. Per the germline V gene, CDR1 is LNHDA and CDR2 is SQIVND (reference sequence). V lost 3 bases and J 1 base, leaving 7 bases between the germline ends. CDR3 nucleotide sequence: TGTGCCAGTAGTATTATGGGAAGCAATCAGCCCCAGCATTTT. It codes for CASSIMGSNQPQHF.

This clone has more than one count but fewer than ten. In DNA, the CDR3 is TGTGCCATTGGTCCCCGAGACAATGAGCAGTTCTTC. Translating gives CAIGPRDNEQFF. V is TRBV10-3 and J is TRBJ2-1; D gene ambiguous. Germline-derived CDR1 and CDR2 are ENHRY and SYGVKD. The CDR3 runs 12 residues. Trimming left V 9 bases short and J 5 bases short, with 11 bases between.

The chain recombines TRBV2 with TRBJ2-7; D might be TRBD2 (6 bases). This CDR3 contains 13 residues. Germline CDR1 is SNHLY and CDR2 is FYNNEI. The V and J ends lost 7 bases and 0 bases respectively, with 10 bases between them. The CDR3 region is CASIAESSYEQYF. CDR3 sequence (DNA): TGTGCCAGCATAGCGGAAAGCTCCTACGAGCAGTACTTC. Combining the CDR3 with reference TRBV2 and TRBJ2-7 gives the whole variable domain EPEVTQTPSHQVTQMGQEVILRCVPISNHLYFYWYRQILGQKVEFLVSFYNNEISEKSEIFDDQFSVERPDGSNFTLKIRSTKLEDSAMYFCASIAESSYEQYFGPGTRLTVT.

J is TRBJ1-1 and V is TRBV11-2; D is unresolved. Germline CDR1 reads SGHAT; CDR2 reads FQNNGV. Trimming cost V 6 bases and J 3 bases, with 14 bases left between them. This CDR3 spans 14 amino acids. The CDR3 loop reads CASSFAWEDTEAFF. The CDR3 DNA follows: TGTGCCAGCAGTTTTGCCTGGGAGGACACTGAAGCTTTCTTT. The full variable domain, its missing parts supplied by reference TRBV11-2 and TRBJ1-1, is EAGVAQSPRYKIIEKRQSVAFWCNPISGHATLYWYQQILGQGPKLLIQFQNNGVVDDSQLPKDRFSAERLKGVDSTLKIQPAKLEDSAVYLCASSFAWEDTEAFFGQGTRLTVV.

The CDR3 coding sequence is TGTGCCAGCAGCCATCCACAGGCAGGCTACGAGCAGTACTTC. This encodes CASSHPQAGYEQYF. The chain recombines TRBV14 with TRBJ2-7; a weak D match, TRBD1 (5 bases). Germline loops: CDR1 SGHDN, CDR2 FVKESK. The CDR3 contains 14 residues. Trimming pared 3 bases from V and 3 bases from J, leaving 12 bases between. The full variable domain, with the rest looked up from reference TRBV14 and TRBJ2-7, is EAGVTQFPSHSVIEKGQTVTLRCDPISGHDNLYWYRRVMGKEIKFLLHFVKESKQDESGMPNNRFLAERTGGTYSTLKVQPAELEDSGVYFCASSHPQAGYEQYFGPGTRLTVT.

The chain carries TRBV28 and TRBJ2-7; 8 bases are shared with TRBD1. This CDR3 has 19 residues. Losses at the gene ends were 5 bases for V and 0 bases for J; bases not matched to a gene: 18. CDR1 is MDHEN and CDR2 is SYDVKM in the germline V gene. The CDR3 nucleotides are TGTGCCAGCAGTCACCCTTATCCCTCGGGACAGGTGAGCTCCTACGAGCAGTACTTC. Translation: CASSHPYPSGQVSSYEQYF.

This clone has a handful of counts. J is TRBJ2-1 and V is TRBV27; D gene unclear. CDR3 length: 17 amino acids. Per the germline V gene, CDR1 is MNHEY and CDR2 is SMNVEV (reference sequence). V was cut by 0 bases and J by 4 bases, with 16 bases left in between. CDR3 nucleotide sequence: TGTGCCAGCAGTTTATCCCCCATGCCGAACGCGTACAATGAGCAGTTCTTC. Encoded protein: CASSLSPMPNAYNEQFF.

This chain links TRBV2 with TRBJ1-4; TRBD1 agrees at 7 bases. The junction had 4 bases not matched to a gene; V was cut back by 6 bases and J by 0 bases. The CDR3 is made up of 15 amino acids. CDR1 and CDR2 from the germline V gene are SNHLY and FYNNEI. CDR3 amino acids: CASRDRLTTNEKLFF. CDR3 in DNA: TGTGCCAGCAGGGACAGGTTAACAACTAATGAAAAACTGTTTTTT. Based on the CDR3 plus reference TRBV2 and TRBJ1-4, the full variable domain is EPEVTQTPSHQVTQMGQEVILRCVPISNHLYFYWYRQILGQKVEFLVSFYNNEISEKSEIFDDQFSVERPDGSNFTLKIRSTKLEDSAMYFCASRDRLTTNEKLFFGSGTQLSVL.

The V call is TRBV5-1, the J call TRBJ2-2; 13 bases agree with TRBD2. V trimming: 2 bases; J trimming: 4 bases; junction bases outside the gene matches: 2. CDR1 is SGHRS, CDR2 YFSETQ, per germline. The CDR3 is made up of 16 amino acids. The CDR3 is CASSFRTSGGTGELFF. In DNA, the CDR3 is TGCGCCAGCAGCTTTCGGACTAGCGGGGGCACCGGGGAGCTGTTTTTT.

The CDR3 reads CASSLRASGSTETQYF. In DNA form, the CDR3 reads TGTGCCAGCAGCTTAAGGGCTAGCGGGAGCACAGAGACCCAGTACTTC. The chain joins TRBV11-3 to TRBJ2-5; 10 nucleotides match TRBD2. Germline V CDR1 and CDR2: SGHNT, YENEEA. With V trimmed by 2 bases and J by 4 bases, 7 bases remained unmatched. The CDR3 covers 16 residues.

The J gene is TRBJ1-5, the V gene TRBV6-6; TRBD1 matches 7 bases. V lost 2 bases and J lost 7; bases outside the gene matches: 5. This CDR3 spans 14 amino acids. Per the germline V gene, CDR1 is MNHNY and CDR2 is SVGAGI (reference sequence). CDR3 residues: CASSYPPGGQPQHF. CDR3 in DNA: TGTGCCAGCAGTTACCCCCCAGGGGGACAGCCCCAGCATTTT.

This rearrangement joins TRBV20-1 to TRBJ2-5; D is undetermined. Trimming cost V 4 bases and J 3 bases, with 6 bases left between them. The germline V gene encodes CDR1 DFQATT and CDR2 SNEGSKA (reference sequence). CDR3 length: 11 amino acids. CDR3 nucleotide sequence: TGCAGTGCTACGGTCGAAGAGACCCAGTACTTC. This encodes CSATVEETQYF.

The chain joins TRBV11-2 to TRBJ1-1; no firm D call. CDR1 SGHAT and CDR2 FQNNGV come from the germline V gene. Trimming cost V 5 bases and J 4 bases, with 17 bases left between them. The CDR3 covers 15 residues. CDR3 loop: CASSPTRVASTEAFF. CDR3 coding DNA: TGTGCCAGCAGCCCCACACGGGTCGCATCCACTGAAGCTTTCTTT.

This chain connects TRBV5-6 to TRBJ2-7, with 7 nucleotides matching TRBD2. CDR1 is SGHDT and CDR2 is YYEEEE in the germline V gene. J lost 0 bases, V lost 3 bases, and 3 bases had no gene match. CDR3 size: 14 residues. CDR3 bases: TGTGCCAGCAGCTCCGGGGGGAGCTCCTACGAGCAGTACTTC. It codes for CASSSGGSSYEQYF.

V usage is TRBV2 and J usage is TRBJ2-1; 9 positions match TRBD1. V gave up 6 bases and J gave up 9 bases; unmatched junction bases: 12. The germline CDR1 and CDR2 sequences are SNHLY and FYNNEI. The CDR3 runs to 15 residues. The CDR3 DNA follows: TGTGCCAGCAGAAGACAGGGGGAAGTCTTTGGTGAGCAGTTCTTC. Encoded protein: CASRRQGEVFGEQFF.

CDR3 region: CASSFRTSSSYNEQFF. The CDR3 DNA follows: TGCGCCAGCAGCTTCCGGACAAGCAGCTCCTACAATGAGCAGTTCTTC. V and J are TRBV5-1 and TRBJ2-1; TRBD1 might be the D (5 bases). V gave up 2 bases and J gave up 0 bases, with 12 bases separating them. Germline values: CDR1 SGHRS, CDR2 YFSETQ. This CDR3 comprises 16 residues.